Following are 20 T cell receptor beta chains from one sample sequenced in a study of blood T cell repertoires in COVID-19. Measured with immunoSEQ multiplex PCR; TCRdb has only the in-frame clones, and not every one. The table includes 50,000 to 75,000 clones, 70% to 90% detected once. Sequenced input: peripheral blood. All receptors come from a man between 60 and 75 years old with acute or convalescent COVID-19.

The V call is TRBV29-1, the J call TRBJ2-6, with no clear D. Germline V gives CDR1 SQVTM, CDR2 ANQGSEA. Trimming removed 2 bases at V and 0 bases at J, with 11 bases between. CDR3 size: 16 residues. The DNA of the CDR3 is TGCAGCGTTGAAAGACTCCCCCTCTCTGGGGCCAACGTCCTGACTTTC. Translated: CSVERLPLSGANVLTF.

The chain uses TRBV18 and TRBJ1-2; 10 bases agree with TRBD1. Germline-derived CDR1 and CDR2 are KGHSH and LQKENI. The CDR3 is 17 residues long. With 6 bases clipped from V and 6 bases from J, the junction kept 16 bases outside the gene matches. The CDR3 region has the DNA TGTGCCAGCTCTCTCCTAGGCCTGGACAGGGGGGATGATGGCTACACCTTC. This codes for CASSLLGLDRGDDGYTF.

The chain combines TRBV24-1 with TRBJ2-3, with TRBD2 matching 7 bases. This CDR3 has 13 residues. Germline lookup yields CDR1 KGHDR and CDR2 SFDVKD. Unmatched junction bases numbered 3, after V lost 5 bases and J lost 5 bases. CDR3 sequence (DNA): TGTGCCACCAGTGGGACGGGGGGAGATACGCAGTATTTT. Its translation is CATSGTGGDTQYF.

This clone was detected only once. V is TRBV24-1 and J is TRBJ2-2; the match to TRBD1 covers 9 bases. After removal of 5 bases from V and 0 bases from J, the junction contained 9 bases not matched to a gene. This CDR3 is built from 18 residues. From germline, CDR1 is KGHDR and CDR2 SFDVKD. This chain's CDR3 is CATSGRGQGGSNTGELFF. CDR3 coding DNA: TGTGCCACCAGTGGTAGGGGACAGGGAGGCTCGAACACCGGGGAGCTGTTTTTT.

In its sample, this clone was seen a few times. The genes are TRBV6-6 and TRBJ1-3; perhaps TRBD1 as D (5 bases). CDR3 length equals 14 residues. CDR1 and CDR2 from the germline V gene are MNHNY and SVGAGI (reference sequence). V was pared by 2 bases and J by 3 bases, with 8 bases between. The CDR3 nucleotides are TGTGCCAGCAGTTACGACAGTTTTGGAAACACCATATATTTT. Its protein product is CASSYDSFGNTIYF.

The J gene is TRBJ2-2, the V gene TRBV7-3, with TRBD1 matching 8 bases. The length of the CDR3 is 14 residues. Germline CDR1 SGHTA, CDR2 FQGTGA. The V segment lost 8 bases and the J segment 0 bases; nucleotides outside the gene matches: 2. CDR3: CASSDRANTGELFF. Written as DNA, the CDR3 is TGTGCCAGCTCGGACAGGGCGAACACCGGGGAGCTGTTTTTT.

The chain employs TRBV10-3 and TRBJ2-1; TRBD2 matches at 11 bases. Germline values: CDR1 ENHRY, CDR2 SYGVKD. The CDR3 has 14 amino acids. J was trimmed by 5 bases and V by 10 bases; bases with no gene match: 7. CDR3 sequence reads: CATETSGGDNEQFF. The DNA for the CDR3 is TGTGCCACCGAAACTAGCGGGGGAGACAATGAGCAGTTCTTC.

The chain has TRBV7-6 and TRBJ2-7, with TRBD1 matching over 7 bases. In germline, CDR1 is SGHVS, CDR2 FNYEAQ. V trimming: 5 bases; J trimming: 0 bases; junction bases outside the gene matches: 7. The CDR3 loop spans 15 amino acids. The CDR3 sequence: CASSLRQGTSYEQYF. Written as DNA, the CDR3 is TGTGCCAGCAGCCTCAGACAGGGTACCTCCTACGAGCAGTACTTC.

CDR3 in DNA: TGTGCCATCAGTGATGGGGGGGGTGGCTACGAGCAGTACTTC. As protein: CAISDGGGGYEQYF. This sequence joins TRBV10-3 and TRBJ2-7, with 7 bases aligning to TRBD2. The trim removed 3 bases at V and 3 bases at J, leaving 5 bases unmatched. The CDR3 is 14 amino acids. Germline loops: CDR1 ENHRY, CDR2 SYGVKD.

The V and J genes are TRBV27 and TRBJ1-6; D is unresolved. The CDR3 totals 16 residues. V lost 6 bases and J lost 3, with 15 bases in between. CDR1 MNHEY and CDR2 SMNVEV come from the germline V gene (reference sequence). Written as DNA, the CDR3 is TGTGCCAGCAGCCAGTGGAGGCAAAACTATAATTCACCCCTCCACTTT. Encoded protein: CASSQWRQNYNSPLHF.

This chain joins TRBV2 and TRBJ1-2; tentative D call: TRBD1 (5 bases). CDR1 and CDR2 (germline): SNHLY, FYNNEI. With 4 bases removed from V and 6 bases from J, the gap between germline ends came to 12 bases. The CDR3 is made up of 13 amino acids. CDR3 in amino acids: CASSAQGWNGYTF. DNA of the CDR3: TGTGCCAGCAGTGCTCAGGGATGGAATGGCTACACCTTC.

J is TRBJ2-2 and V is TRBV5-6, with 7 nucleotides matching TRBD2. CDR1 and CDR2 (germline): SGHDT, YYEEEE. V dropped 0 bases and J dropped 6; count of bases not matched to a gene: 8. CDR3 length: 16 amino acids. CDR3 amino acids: CASSLAGRGVAGELFF. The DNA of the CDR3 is TGTGCCAGCAGCTTGGCCGGCCGGGGGGTTGCCGGGGAGCTGTTTTTT. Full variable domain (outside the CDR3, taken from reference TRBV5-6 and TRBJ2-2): DAGVTQSPTHLIKTRGQQVTLRCSPKSGHDTVSWYQQALGQGPQFIFQYYEEEERQRGNFPDRFSGHQFPNYSSELNVNALLLGDSALYLCASSLAGRGVAGELFFGEGSRLTVL.

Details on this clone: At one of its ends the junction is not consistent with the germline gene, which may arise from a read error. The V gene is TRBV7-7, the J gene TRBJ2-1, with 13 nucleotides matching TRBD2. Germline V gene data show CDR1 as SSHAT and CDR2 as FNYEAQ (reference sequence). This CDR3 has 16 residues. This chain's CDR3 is CASSPTGLAGSNEQFF. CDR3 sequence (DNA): TGTGCTAGCAGCCCAACGGGACTAGCGGGGAGCAATGAGCAGTTCTTC. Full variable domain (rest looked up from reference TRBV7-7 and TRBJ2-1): GAGVSQSPRYKVTKRGQDVTLRCDPISSHATLYWYQQALGQGPEFLTYFNYEAQPDKSGLPSDRFSAERPEGSISTLTIQRTEQRDSAMYRCASSPTGLAGSNEQFFGPGTRLTVL.

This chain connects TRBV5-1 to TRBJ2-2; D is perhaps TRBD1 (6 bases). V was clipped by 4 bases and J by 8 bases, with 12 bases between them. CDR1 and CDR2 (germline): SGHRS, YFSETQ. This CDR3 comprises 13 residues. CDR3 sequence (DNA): TGCGCCAGCAGCCCGGACAGTGCTGGGGAGCTGTTTTTT. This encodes CASSPDSAGELFF.

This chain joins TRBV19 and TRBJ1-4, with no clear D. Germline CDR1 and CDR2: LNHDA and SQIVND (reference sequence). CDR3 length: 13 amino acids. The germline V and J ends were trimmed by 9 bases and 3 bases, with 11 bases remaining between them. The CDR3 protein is CASQGAPNEKLFF. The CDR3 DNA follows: TGTGCCAGCCAAGGAGCACCTAATGAAAAACTGTTTTTT. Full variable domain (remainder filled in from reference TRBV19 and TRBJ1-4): DGGITQSPKYLFRKEGQNVTLSCEQNLNHDAMYWYRQDPGQGLRLIYYSQIVNDFQKGDIAEGYSVSREKKESFPLTVTSAQKNPTAFYLCASQGAPNEKLFFGSGTQLSVL.

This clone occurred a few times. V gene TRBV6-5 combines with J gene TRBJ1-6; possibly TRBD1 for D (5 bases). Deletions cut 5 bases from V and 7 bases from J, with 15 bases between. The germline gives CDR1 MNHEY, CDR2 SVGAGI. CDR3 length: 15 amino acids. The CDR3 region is CASSPGTEGNSPLHF. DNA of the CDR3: TGTGCCAGCAGTCCCGGGACGGAGGGAAATTCACCCCTCCACTTT.

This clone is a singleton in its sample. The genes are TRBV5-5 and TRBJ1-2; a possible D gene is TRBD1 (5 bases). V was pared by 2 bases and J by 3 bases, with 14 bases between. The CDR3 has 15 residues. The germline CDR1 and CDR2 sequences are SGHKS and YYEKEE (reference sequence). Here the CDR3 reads CASSLRGYGDYGYTF. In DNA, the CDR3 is TGTGCCAGCAGCTTAAGGGGCTACGGCGACTATGGCTACACCTTC.

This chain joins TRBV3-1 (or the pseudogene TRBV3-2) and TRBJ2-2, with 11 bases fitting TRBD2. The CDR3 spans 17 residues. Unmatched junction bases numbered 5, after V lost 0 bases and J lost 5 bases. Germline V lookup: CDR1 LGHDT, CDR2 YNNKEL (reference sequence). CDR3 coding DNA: TGTGCCAGCAGCCAAGATGCTAGCGGGGGGCATACCGGGGAGCTGTTTTTT. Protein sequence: CASSQDASGGHTGELFF.

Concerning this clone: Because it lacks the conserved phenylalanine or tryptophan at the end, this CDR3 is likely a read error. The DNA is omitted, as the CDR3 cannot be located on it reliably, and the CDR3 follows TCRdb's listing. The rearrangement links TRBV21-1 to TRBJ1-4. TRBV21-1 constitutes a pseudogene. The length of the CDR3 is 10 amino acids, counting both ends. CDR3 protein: CASSITDSGV.

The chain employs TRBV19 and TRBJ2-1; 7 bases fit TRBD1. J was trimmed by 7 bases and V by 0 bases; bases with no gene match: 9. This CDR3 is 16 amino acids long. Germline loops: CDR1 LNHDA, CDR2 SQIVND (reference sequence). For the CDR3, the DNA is TGTGCCAGTAGTATAGATCTTTGGACAGGTGGTAATGAGCAGTTCTTC. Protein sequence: CASSIDLWTGGNEQFF.